This T cell receptor beta chain was identified during a study of blood T cells in healthy people across ages. This clonotype has just a few counts. Next came a second PCR, run for about 7 to 12 cycles, which used a sample-barcoded 5' primer along with a J-beta primer mix. MiXCR, run by TCRdb on the 5' RACE reads, gives a single entry per CDR3 protein. This table holds 650,000 to 700,000 distinct CDR3 sequences, less than 40% found once. The V and J ends lost 0 bases and 0 bases, in that order; junction bases with no gene match: 3. Germline CDR1 and CDR2: SGDLS and YYNGEE. The CDR3 covers 15 residues. This chain connects TRBV9 to TRBJ2-7, with TRBD2 identical over 7 bases. This TCR derives from a woman aged 80 or over in good health. The material sequenced was blood. CDR3 residues: CASSVGGGGSYEQYF. Here the CDR3 DNA reads TGTGCCAGCAGCGTAGGTGGGGGGGGCTCCTACGAGCAGTACTTC. Combining the CDR3 with reference TRBV9 and TRBJ2-7 gives the whole variable domain DSGVTQTPKHLITATGQRVTLRCSPRSGDLSVYWYQQSLDQGLQFLIQYYNGEERAKGNILERFSAQQFPDLHSELNLSSLELGDSALYFCASSVGGGGSYEQYFGPGTRLTVT.